This passage covers 29 T cell receptor beta chains from one sample sequenced in a study of cytomegalovirus exposure and HLA in healthy donors. Libraries were prepared by immunoSEQ multiplex PCR; TCRdb keeps only in-frame clonotypes and omits some of them. The sample lists 150,000 to 200,000 clones, 84% occurring once. The sample consisted of PBMCs. These receptors were taken from a man aged 30 to 45 in good health and CMV-seropositive.

The rearrangement joins TRBV10-1 to TRBJ2-2; 9 bases are a match to TRBD1. The CDR3 extends over 13 amino acids. Losses at the gene ends were 9 bases for V and 6 bases for J; bases not matched to a gene: 5. CDR1 is WNHNN, CDR2 SYGVQD, per germline (reference sequence). This CDR3 is CARGQGRAGELFF. The CDR3 DNA follows: TGCGCCAGGGGACAGGGAAGGGCCGGGGAGCTGTTTTTT.

The rearrangement uses TRBV28 and TRBJ2-7; 9 positions match TRBD1. Per germline, CDR1 MDHEN and CDR2 SYDVKM. The CDR3 covers 15 residues. V trimming: 5 bases; J trimming: 2 bases; junction bases outside the gene matches: 7. For the CDR3, the DNA is TGTGCCAGCAGTGAGACAGGGGGGCCTCCCTACGAGCAGTACTTC. It codes for CASSETGGPPYEQYF.

The J gene is TRBJ1-2, the V gene TRBV28, with TRBD1 identical over 10 bases. The V segment lost 9 bases and the J segment 7 bases; nucleotides outside the gene matches: 11. The germline V gene encodes CDR1 MDHEN and CDR2 SYDVKM. The CDR3 spans 14 residues. CDR3 residues: CASRQGAGVGGYTF. The CDR3 DNA sequence: TGTGCCAGTAGACAGGGGGCAGGTGTCGGTGGCTACACCTTC.

This clone has just a few counts. The rearrangement links TRBV7-9 to TRBJ1-2; D gene uncertain. V lost 1 base and J 0 bases, leaving 9 bases between the germline ends. In germline, CDR1 is SEHNR, CDR2 FQNEAQ (reference sequence). The CDR3 sequence is 15 residues long. The CDR3 sequence is CASSLEAQPNYGYTF. CDR3 nucleotide sequence: TGTGCCAGCAGCTTAGAGGCACAGCCTAACTATGGCTACACCTTC.

The rearrangement joins TRBV5-6 to TRBJ2-4, with no clear D. This CDR3 is built from 12 residues. Germline assignment: CDR1 SGHDT and CDR2 YYEEEE. V gave up 4 bases and J gave up 7 bases, with 9 bases separating them. The DNA of the CDR3 is TGTGCCAGCAGCCGAGATCCGAACATTCAGTACTTC. Its protein product is CASSRDPNIQYF.

CDR3 protein: CASSLTGNTEAFF. CDR3 coding DNA: TGTGCCAGCAGCTTAACCGGGAACACTGAAGCTTTCTTT. This chain uses TRBV7-6 with TRBJ1-1; D not resolved. CDR1 and CDR2 (germline): SGHVS, FNYEAQ. The CDR3 contains 13 residues. V gave up 2 bases and J gave up 1 base, with 5 bases separating them. Based on the CDR3 plus reference TRBV7-6 and TRBJ1-1, the full variable domain is GAGVSQSPRYKVTKRGQDVALRCDPISGHVSLYWYRQALGQGPEFLTYFNYEAQQDKSGLPNDRFSAERPEGSISTLTIQRTEQRDSAMYRCASSLTGNTEAFFGQGTRLTVV.

The chain couples TRBV11-2 to TRBJ1-1; D possibly corresponds to TRBD1 (5 bases). This CDR3 has 18 amino acids. The V gene's germline CDR1 is SGHAT and CDR2 FQNNGV. V was cut by 5 bases and J by 0 bases, with 22 bases left in between. The CDR3 region has the DNA TGTGCCAGCAGCAGCCAATTTCAGACAGACTCCATGAACACTGAAGCTTTCTTT. Protein: CASSSQFQTDSMNTEAFF.

CDR3 residues: CASSLLLPTDTQYF. In DNA, the CDR3 is TGTGCCAGCAGTTTACTGCTACCCACAGATACGCAGTATTTT. This chain joins TRBV27 and TRBJ2-3; D remains ambiguous. The V and J ends lost 2 bases and 2 bases respectively, with 8 bases between them. The CDR3 length is 14 residues. CDR1 is MNHEY and CDR2 is SMNVEV in the germline V gene (reference sequence).

This chain joins TRBV5-5 and TRBJ2-7; 9 nucleotides agree with TRBD1. Germline values: CDR1 SGHKS, CDR2 YYEKEE (reference sequence). The CDR3 is 15 residues long. Losses at the gene ends were 0 bases for V and 1 base for J; bases not matched to a gene: 2. CDR3: CASSLAGTGSYEQYF. The CDR3 DNA reads TGTGCCAGCAGCTTGGCGGGGACAGGGTCCTACGAGCAGTACTTC. Variable domain in full (rest from reference TRBV5-5 and TRBJ2-7): DAGVTQSPTHLIKTRGQQVTLRCSPISGHKSVSWYQQVLGQGPQFIFQYYEKEERGRGNFPDRFSARQFPNYSSELNVNALLLGDSALYLCASSLAGTGSYEQYFGPGTRLTVT.

Only a few counts were recorded for this clone. The chain combines TRBV18 with TRBJ2-6; TRBD1 aligns across 7 bases. CDR1 and CDR2 (germline): KGHSH, LQKENI. V gave up 4 bases and J gave up 2 bases; unmatched junction bases: 2. The CDR3 totals 15 residues. The CDR3 spells CASSLGQAGANVLTF. The CDR3 nucleotides read TGTGCCAGCTCACTTGGACAGGCTGGGGCCAACGTCCTGACTTTC.

The rearrangement links TRBV28 to TRBJ1-2, with a tentative D call TRBD1 (5 bases). Germline V gene lookup returns CDR1 MDHEN and CDR2 SYDVKM. Trimming left V 4 bases short and J 2 bases short, with 8 bases between. CDR3 length equals 13 residues. The DNA of the CDR3 is TGTGCCAGCAGTTGGGGCCAAAACTATGGCTACACCTTC. Protein: CASSWGQNYGYTF.

The rearrangement joins TRBV10-2 to TRBJ2-1; 7 bases map to TRBD2. CDR1 and CDR2 from the germline V gene are WSHSY and SAAADI. CDR3 length: 18 residues. Trimming removed 3 bases from V and 0 bases from J; junction bases left unmatched: 11. CDR3 nucleotides: TGCGCCAGCAGTGACAGGGCGGGAGCCTCCGACTCCTACAATGAGCAGTTCTTC. Residues: CASSDRAGASDSYNEQFF.

V is TRBV27 and J is TRBJ2-7, with D possibly matching TRBD1 (7 bases). This CDR3 has 13 residues. Germline CDR1 MNHEY, CDR2 SMNVEV (reference sequence). The ends were cut back, 10 bases at V and 2 bases at J, with 15 bases in the middle. The DNA of the CDR3 is TGTGCCACCAGCGCCAGGGGGGCCTACGAGCAGTACTTC. Translated, it gives CATSARGAYEQYF.

The DNA of the CDR3 is TGTGCCAGCAGTTCTCCCGGGACAGGGGTTTACGAGCAGTACTTC. This gives the protein CASSSPGTGVYEQYF. The chain is built from TRBV6-5 and TRBJ2-7, with 10 bases lining up with TRBD1. Germline assignment: CDR1 MNHEY and CDR2 SVGAGI. V shed 4 bases, J shed 4 bases, and the junction held 7 bases outside the gene matches. The length of the CDR3 is 15 residues.

The genes are TRBV4-3 and TRBJ1-3; no clear D gene. The CDR3 sequence is 14 residues long. The ends were cut back, 3 bases at V and 0 bases at J, with 6 bases in the middle. From germline, CDR1 is LGHNA and CDR2 YSLEER. CDR3 DNA sequence: TGCGCCAGCAGCCACGACAACTCTGGAAACACCATATATTTT. It codes for CASSHDNSGNTIYF.

The genes are TRBV12-5 and TRBJ2-1; D is unresolved. The V gene lost 1 base and the J gene lost 4 bases, with 5 bases spanning the gap. The CDR3 runs 13 residues. The germline gives CDR1 LGHNT, CDR2 FRNRAP. The CDR3 loop reads CASGLDRYNEQFF. The CDR3 DNA reads TGTGCTAGTGGTTTGGACAGATACAATGAGCAGTTCTTC.

This clone was seen just once. The gene calls are TRBV28 and TRBJ2-7; TRBD1 might be the D (6 bases). The germline CDR1 and CDR2 sequences are MDHEN and SYDVKM. V was cut by 6 bases and J by 0 bases, with 15 bases left in between. This CDR3 has 15 residues. The CDR3: CASSIGQIFSYEQYF. The DNA of the CDR3 is TGTGCCAGCAGCATCGGACAGATCTTCTCCTACGAGCAGTACTTC.

The gene calls are TRBV13 and TRBJ1-2, with D hard to call. V was clipped by 4 bases and J by 1 base, with 4 bases between them. The CDR3 runs to 12 residues. Germline CDR1 is PRHDT and CDR2 is FYEKMQ (reference sequence). The CDR3 is CASSSGNYGYTF. In nucleotides, the CDR3 is TGTGCCAGCAGCTCGGGTAACTATGGCTACACCTTC.

This chain links TRBV25-1 with TRBJ2-7, with a tentative D call TRBD1 (5 bases). CDR3 length equals 13 residues. CDR1 and CDR2 from the germline V gene are MGHDK and SYGVNS. The ends were cut back, 3 bases at V and 6 bases at J, with 12 bases in the middle. CDR3 protein: CASSEPNRPEQYF. The DNA of the CDR3 is TGTGCCAGCAGTGAGCCAAACAGGCCCGAGCAGTACTTC.

The chain uses TRBV5-1 and TRBJ1-4; possibly TRBD1 for D (6 bases). V was clipped by 4 bases and J by 5 bases, with 15 bases between them. This CDR3 spans 15 amino acids. Germline CDR1 SGHRS, CDR2 YFSETQ. This chain's CDR3 is CASSPPGQGNEKLFF. DNA of the CDR3: TGCGCCAGCAGCCCCCCGGGACAAGGGAATGAAAAACTGTTTTTT.

The chain links TRBV6-5 to TRBJ2-3; 7 nucleotides line up with TRBD2. The CDR3 has 15 amino acids. With 5 bases clipped from V and 4 bases from J, the junction kept 9 bases outside the gene matches. In germline, CDR1 is MNHEY, CDR2 SVGAGI. This CDR3 reads CASSTFAGASDTQYF. CDR3 DNA sequence: TGTGCCAGCAGTACCTTCGCGGGAGCATCAGATACGCAGTATTTT.

CDR3 sequence: CASSPVEGGNEKLFF. Written as DNA, the CDR3 is TGTGCCAGCTCACCAGTTGAGGGGGGGAATGAAAAACTGTTTTTT. The rearrangement uses TRBV18 and TRBJ1-4, with D maybe TRBD1 (6 bases). Trimming cost V 2 bases and J 5 bases, with 12 bases left between them. Looked up from germline, CDR1 is KGHSH and CDR2 is LQKENI. The CDR3 is 15 residues long. The whole variable domain, filled in from reference TRBV18 and TRBJ1-4, reads NAGVMQNPRHLVRRRGQEARLRCSPMKGHSHVYWYRQLPEEGLKFMVYLQKENIIDESGMPKERFSAEFPKEGPSILRIQQVVRGDSAAYFCASSPVEGGNEKLFFGSGTQLSVL.

This chain connects TRBV7-3 to TRBJ1-4, with D unresolved. The V end lost 5 bases, the J end lost 0 bases, and 10 bases lay between the germline ends. This CDR3 comprises 15 residues. Germline V gene lookup returns CDR1 SGHTA and CDR2 FQGTGA. DNA of the CDR3: TGTGCCAGCAGCCTCCGTCCCGCAACTAATGAAAAACTGTTTTTT. The encoded protein is CASSLRPATNEKLFF.

This sequence joins TRBV2 and TRBJ1-2; 8 nucleotides line up with TRBD1. Germline V lookup: CDR1 SNHLY, CDR2 FYNNEI. V lost 6 bases and J lost 6; bases outside the gene matches: 6. The CDR3 loop spans 13 amino acids. Here the CDR3 reads CASRATGEDGYTF. The CDR3 nucleotides are TGTGCCAGCAGGGCGACAGGGGAAGATGGCTACACCTTC. Full variable domain (rest looked up from reference TRBV2 and TRBJ1-2): EPEVTQTPSHQVTQMGQEVILRCVPISNHLYFYWYRQILGQKVEFLVSFYNNEISEKSEIFDDQFSVERPDGSNFTLKIRSTKLEDSAMYFCASRATGEDGYTFGSGTRLTVV.

The V call is TRBV5-6, the J call TRBJ1-1; no definite D call. This CDR3 is 13 amino acids long. With 0 bases removed from V and 8 bases from J, the gap between germline ends came to 11 bases. CDR1 and CDR2 from the germline V gene are SGHDT and YYEEEE. The CDR3 sequence is CASSLDREWEAFF. The DNA of the CDR3 is TGTGCCAGCAGCTTGGACCGGGAGTGGGAAGCTTTCTTT.

The chain uses TRBV25-1 and TRBJ2-5; a weak D match, TRBD1 (5 bases). Germline loops: CDR1 MGHDK, CDR2 SYGVNS. The CDR3 covers 13 residues. Deletions cut 6 bases from V and 4 bases from J, with 12 bases between. For the CDR3, the DNA is TGTGCCAGCAGCAATCAGGGTCGAGAGACCCAGTACTTC. Translated: CASSNQGRETQYF.

The genes are TRBV29-1 and TRBJ2-1; 8 nucleotides line up with TRBD2. Per the germline V gene, CDR1 is SQVTM and CDR2 is ANQGSEA. This CDR3 is built from 15 residues. The CDR3 sequence is CSAFPAGGLYNEQFF. The CDR3 coding sequence is TGCAGTGCCTTTCCCGCGGGAGGCCTCTACAATGAGCAGTTCTTC.

This chain connects TRBV6-5 to TRBJ2-4; 7 bases align to TRBD2. The CDR3 extends over 16 amino acids. The ends lost 4 bases at V and 5 bases at J; junction bases unmatched: 11. Germline CDR1 MNHEY, CDR2 SVGAGI. The CDR3, as DNA: TGTGCCAGCAGTTCTCCGTCAGCGAGCGGGGAAAACATTCAGTACTTC. This gives the protein CASSSPSASGENIQYF.

The rearrangement links TRBV28 to TRBJ1-4; 10 nucleotides match TRBD1. The CDR3 contains 13 residues. V shed 11 bases and J 7 bases; nucleotides not matched to a gene: 7. Germline loops: CDR1 MDHEN, CDR2 SYDVKM. The CDR3 nucleotides are TGTGCCGTCCGGGACAGGGGCGTTGAAAAACTGTTTTTT. It specifies CAVRDRGVEKLFF.